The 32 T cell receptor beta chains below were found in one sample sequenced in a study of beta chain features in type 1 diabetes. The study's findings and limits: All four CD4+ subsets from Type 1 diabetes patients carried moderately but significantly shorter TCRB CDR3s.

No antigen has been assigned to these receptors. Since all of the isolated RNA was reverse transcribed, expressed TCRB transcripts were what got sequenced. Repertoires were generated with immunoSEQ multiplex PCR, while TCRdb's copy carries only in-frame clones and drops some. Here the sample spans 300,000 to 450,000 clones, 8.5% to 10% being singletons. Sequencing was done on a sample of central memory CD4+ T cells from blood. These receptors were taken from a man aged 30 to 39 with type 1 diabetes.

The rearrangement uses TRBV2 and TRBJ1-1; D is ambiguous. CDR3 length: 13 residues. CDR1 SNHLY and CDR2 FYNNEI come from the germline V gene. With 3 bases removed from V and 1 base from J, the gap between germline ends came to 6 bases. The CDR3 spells CASSEGRNTEAFF. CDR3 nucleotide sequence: TGTGCCAGCAGTGAGGGGAGGAACACTGAAGCTTTCTTT.

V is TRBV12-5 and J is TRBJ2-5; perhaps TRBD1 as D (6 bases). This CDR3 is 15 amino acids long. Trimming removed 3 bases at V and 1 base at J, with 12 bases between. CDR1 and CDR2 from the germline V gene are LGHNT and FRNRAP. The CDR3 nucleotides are TGTGCTAGTGGTTTATACAGGGTGGGCCAAGAGACCCAGTACTTC. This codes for CASGLYRVGQETQYF.

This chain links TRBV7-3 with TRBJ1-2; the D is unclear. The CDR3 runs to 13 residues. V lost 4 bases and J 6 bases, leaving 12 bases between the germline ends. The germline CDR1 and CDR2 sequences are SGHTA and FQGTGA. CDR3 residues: CASSSSGSHGYTF. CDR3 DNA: TGTGCCAGCAGCTCATCCGGGAGCCATGGCTACACCTTC. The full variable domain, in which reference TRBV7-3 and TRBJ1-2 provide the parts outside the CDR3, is GAGVSQTPSNKVTEKGKYVELRCDPISGHTALYWYRQSLGQGPEFLIYFQGTGAADDSGLPNDRFFAVRPEGSVSTLKIQRTERGDSAVYLCASSSSGSHGYTFGSGTRLTVV.

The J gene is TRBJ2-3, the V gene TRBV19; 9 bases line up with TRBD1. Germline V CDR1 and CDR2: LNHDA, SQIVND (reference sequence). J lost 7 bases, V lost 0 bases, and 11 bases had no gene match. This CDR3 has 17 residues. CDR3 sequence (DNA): TGTGCCAGTAGTATAGACCGGGACAGGGTCGTCCGGAATACGCAGTATTTT. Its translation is CASSIDRDRVVRNTQYF.

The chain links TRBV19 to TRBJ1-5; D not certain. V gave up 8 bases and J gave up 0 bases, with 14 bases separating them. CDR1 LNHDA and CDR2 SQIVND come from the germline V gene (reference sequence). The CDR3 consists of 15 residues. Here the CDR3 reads CASALGLYSNQPQHF. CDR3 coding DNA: TGTGCCAGTGCGCTTGGTCTATATAGCAATCAGCCCCAGCATTTT.

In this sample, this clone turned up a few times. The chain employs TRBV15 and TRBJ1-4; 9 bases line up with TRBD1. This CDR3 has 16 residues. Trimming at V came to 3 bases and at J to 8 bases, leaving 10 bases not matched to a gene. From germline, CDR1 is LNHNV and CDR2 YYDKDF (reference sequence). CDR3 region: CATSRSLTGGDEKLFF. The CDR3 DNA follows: TGTGCCACCAGCAGGAGTTTAACAGGGGGCGACGAAAAACTGTTTTTT. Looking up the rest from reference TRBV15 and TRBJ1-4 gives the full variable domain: DAMVIQNPRYQVTQFGKPVTLSCSQTLNHNVMYWYQQKSSQAPKLLFHYYDKDFNNEADTPDNFQSRRPNTSFCFLDIRSPGLGDTAMYLCATSRSLTGGDEKLFFGSGTQLSVL.

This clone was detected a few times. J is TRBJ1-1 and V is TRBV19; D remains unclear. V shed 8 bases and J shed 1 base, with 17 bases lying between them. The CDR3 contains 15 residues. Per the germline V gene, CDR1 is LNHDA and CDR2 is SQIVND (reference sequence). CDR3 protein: CASFQATLGNTEAFF. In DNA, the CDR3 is TGTGCCAGTTTTCAGGCTACCTTGGGGAACACTGAAGCTTTCTTT.

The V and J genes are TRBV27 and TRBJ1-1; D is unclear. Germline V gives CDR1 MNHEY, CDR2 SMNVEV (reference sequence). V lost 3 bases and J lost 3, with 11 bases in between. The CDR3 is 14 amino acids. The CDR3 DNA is TGTGCCAGCAGTTTGCGGGGAGCTGACACTGAAGCTTTCTTT. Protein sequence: CASSLRGADTEAFF.

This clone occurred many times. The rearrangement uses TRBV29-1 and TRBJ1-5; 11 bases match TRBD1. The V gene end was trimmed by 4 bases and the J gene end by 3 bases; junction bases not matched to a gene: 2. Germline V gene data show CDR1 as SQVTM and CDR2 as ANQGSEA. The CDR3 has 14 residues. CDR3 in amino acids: CSVGTGGVNQPQHF. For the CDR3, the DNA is TGCAGCGTTGGGACAGGGGGCGTCAATCAGCCCCAGCATTTT.

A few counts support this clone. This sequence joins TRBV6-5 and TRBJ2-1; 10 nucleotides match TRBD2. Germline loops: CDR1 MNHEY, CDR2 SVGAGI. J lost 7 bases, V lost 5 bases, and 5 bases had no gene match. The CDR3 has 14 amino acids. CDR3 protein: CASSEIAGGNEQFF. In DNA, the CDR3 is TGTGCCAGCAGTGAGATAGCGGGAGGTAATGAGCAGTTCTTC.

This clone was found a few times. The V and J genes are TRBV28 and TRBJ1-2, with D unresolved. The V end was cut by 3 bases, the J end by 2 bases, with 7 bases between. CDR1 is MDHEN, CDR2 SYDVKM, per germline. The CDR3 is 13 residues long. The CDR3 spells CASSFGQNYGYTF. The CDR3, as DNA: TGTGCCAGCAGTTTTGGGCAGAACTATGGCTACACCTTC.

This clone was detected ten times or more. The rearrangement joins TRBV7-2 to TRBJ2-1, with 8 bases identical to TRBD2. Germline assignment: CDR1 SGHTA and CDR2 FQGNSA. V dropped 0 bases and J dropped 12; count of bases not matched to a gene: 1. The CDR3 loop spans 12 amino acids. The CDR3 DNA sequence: TGTGCCAGCAGCTTAGCGGGACTAGGGCAGTTCTTC. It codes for CASSLAGLGQFF.

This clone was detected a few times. DNA of the CDR3: TGTGCCAGCAGCTTGGGGACTAGCGGGGAGAACAATGAGCAGTTCTTC. This gives the protein CASSLGTSGENNEQFF. The J gene is TRBJ2-1, the V gene TRBV5-4, with 12 bases that match TRBD2. Looked up from germline, CDR1 is SGHNT and CDR2 is YYREEE (reference sequence). The CDR3 loop spans 16 amino acids. The ends lost 0 bases at V and 5 bases at J; junction bases unmatched: 3.

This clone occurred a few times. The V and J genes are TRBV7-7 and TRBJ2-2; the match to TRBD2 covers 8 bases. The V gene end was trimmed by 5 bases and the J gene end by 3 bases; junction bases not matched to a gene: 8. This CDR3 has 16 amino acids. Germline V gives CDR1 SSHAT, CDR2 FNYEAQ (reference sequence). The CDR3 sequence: CASSPLGRGDTGELFF. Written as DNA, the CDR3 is TGTGCCAGCAGCCCCCTGGGGCGGGGGGACACCGGGGAGCTGTTTTTT.

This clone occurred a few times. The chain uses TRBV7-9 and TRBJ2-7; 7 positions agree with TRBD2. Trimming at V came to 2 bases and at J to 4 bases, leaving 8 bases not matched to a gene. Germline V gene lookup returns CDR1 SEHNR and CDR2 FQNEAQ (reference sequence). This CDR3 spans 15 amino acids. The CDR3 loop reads CASSLNAGVRYEQYF. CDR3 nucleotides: TGTGCCAGCAGCTTAAATGCGGGAGTGAGGTACGAGCAGTACTTC.

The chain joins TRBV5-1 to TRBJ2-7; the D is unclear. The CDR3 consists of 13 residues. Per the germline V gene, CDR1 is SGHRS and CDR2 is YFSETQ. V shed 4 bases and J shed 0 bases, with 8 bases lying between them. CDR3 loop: CASSRTVSYEQYF. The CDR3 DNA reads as TGCGCCAGCAGCCGGACGGTCTCCTACGAGCAGTACTTC.

Here the CDR3 reads CASSPGIAGALGEQFF. In nucleotides, the CDR3 is TGTGCCAGCAGCCCAGGGATAGCGGGGGCATTAGGGGAGCAGTTCTTC. The rearrangement uses TRBV7-9 and TRBJ2-1, with TRBD2 matching over 9 bases. CDR1 and CDR2 from the germline V gene are SEHNR and FQNEAQ (reference sequence). CDR3 length: 16 residues. With V trimmed by 5 bases and J by 10 bases, 15 bases remained unmatched.

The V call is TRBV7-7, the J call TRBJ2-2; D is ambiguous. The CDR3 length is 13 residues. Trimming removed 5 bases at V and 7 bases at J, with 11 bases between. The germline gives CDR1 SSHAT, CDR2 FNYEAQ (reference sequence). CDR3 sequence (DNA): TGTGCCAGCAGCCCACTCACCATCGGGGAGCTGTTTTTT. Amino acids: CASSPLTIGELFF.

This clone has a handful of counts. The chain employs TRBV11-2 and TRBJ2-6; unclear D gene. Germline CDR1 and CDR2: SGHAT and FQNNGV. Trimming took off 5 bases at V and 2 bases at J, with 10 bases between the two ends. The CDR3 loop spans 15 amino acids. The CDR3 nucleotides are TGTGCCAGCAGCCCAATTCGGACTGGGGCCAACGTCCTGACTTTC. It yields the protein CASSPIRTGANVLTF. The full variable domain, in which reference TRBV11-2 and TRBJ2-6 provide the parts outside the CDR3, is EAGVAQSPRYKIIEKRQSVAFWCNPISGHATLYWYQQILGQGPKLLIQFQNNGVVDDSQLPKDRFSAERLKGVDSTLKIQPAKLEDSAVYLCASSPIRTGANVLTFGAGSRLTVL.

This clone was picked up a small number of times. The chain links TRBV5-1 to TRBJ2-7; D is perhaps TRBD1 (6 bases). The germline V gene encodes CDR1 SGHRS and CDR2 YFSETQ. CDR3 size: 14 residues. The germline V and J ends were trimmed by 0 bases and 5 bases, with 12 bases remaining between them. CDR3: CASSLAGQLHEQYF. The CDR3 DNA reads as TGCGCCAGCAGCTTGGCCGGACAGCTTCACGAGCAGTACTTC.

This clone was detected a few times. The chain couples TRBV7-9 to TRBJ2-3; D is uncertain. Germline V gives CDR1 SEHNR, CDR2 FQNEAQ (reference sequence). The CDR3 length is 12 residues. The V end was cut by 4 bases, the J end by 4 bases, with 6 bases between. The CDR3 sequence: CASSSRADTQYF. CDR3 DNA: TGTGCCAGCAGCTCAAGGGCAGATACGCAGTATTTT.

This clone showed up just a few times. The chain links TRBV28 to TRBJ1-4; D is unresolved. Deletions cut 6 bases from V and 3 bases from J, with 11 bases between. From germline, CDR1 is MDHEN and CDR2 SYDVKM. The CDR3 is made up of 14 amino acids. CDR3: CASSSWGANEKLFF. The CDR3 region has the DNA TGTGCCAGCAGCTCCTGGGGAGCTAATGAAAAACTGTTTTTT.

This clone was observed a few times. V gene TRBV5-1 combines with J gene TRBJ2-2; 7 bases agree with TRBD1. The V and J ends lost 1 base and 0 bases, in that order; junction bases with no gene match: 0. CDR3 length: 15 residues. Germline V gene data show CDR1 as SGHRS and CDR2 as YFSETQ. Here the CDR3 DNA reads TGCGCCAGCAGCTTGACAGGGGCGAACACCGGGGAGCTGTTTTTT. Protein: CASSLTGANTGELFF.

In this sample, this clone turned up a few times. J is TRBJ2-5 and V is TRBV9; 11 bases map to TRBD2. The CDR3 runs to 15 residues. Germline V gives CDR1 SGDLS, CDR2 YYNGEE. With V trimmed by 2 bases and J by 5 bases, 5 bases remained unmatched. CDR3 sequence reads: CASSVGLAVGETQYF. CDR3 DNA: TGTGCCAGCAGCGTGGGACTAGCGGTAGGGGAGACCCAGTACTTC.

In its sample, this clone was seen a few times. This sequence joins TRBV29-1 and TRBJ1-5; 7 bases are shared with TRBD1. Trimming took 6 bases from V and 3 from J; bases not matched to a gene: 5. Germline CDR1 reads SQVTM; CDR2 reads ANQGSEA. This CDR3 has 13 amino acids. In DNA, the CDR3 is TGCAGCGTGACGACAGGGACCAATCAGCCCCAGCATTTT. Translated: CSVTTGTNQPQHF.

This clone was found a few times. DNA for the CDR3: TGTGCCAGCAGTGGGGCGGGCTACAATCAGCCCCAGCATTTT. It specifies CASSGAGYNQPQHF. The chain employs TRBV27 and TRBJ1-5, with D tentatively TRBD1 (5 bases). This CDR3 contains 14 residues. Looked up from germline, CDR1 is MNHEY and CDR2 is SMNVEV (reference sequence). V lost 5 bases and J 3 bases, leaving 11 bases between the germline ends.

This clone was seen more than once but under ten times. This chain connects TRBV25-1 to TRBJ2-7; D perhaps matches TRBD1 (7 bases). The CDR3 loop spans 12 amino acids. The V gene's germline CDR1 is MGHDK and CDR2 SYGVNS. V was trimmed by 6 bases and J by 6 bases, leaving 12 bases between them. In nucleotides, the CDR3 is TGTGCCAGCAGACCCCAGGGGGGCGAGCAGTACTTC. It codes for CASRPQGGEQYF.

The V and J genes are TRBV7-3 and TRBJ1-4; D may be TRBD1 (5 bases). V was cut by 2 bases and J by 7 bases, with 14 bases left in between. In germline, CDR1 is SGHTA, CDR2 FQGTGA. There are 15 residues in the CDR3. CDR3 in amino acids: CASSLAGAGGEKLFF. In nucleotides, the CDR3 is TGTGCCAGCAGCTTAGCAGGTGCCGGGGGTGAAAAACTGTTTTTT.

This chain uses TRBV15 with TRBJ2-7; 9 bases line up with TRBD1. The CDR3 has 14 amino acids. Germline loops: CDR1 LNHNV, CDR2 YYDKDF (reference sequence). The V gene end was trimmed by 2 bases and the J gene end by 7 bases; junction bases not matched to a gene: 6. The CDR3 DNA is TGTGCCACCAGCAGATCCGGGACAGGGATGGAGCAGTACTTC. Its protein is CATSRSGTGMEQYF.

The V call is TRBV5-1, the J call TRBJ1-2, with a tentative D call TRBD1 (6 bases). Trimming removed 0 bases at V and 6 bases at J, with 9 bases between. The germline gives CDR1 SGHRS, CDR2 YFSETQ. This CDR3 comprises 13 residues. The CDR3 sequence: CASSLEQGNGYTF. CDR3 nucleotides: TGCGCCAGCAGCTTGGAGCAGGGGAATGGCTACACCTTC.

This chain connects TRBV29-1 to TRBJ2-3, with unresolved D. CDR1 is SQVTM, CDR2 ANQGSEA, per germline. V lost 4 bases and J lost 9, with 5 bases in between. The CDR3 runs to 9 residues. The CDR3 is CSVGPTQYF. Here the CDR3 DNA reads TGCAGCGTTGGACCAACGCAGTATTTT.

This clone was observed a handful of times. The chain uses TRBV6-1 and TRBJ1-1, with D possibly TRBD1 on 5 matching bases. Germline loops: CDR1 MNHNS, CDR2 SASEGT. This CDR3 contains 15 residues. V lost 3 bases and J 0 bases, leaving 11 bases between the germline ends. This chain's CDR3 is CASSDLTAVNTEAFF. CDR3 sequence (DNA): TGTGCCAGCAGTGACCTGACAGCCGTGAACACTGAAGCTTTCTTT.